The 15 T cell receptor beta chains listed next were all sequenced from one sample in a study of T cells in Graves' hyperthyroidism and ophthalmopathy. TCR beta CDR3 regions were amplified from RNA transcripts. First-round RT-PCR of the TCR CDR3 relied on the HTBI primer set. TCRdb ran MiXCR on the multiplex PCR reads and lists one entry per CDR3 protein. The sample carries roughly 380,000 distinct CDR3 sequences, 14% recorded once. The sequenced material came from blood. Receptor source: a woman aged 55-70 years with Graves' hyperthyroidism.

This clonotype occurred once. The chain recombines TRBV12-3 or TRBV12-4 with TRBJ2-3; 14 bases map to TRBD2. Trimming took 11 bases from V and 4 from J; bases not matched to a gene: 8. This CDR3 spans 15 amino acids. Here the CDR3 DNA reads TGTGCCTCTCTGGGACTAGCGGGAGCAGCAGATACGCAGTATTTT. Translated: CASLGLAGAADTQYF.

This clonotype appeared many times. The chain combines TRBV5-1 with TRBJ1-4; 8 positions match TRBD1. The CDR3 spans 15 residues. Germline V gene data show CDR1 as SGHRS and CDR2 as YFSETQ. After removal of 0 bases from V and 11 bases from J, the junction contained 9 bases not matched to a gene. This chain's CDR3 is CASSLAPGQEEKLFF. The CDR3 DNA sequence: TGCGCCAGCAGCTTGGCACCGGGACAGGAGGAGAAACTGTTTTTT.

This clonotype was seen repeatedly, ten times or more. The CDR3 sequence: CASGLTNYGYTF. CDR3 in DNA: TGTGCTAGTGGTCTAACCAACTATGGCTACACCTTC. J is TRBJ1-2 and V is TRBV12-5; D is unresolved. Looked up from germline, CDR1 is LGHNT and CDR2 is FRNRAP. The CDR3 runs 12 residues. V lost 5 bases and J 2 bases, leaving 6 bases between the germline ends.

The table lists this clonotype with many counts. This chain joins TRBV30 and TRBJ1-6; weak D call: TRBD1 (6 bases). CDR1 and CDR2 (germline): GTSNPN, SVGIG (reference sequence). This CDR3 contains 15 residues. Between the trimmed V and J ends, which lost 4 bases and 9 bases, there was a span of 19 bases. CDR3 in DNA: TGTGCCTGGACGCGGCGGGGGGGCTTCGGTTCACCCCTCCACTTT. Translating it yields CAWTRRGGFGSPLHF. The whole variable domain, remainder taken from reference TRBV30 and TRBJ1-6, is SQTIHQWPATLVQPVGSPLSLECTVEGTSNPNLYWYRQAAGRGLQLLFYSVGIGQISSEVPQNLSASRPQDRQFILSSKKLLLSDSGFYLCAWTRRGGFGSPLHFGNGTRLTVT.

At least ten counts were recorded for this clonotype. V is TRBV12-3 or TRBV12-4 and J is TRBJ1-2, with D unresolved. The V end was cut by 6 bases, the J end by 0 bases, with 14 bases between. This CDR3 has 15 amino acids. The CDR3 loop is CASSPTRRANYGYTF. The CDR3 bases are TGTGCCAGCAGCCCGACACGGCGAGCTAACTATGGCTACACCTTC.

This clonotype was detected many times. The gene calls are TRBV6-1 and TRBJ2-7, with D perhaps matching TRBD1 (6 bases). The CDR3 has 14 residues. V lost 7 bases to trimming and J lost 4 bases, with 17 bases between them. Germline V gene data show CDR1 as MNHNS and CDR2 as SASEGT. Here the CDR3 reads CASNPGDHIYEQYF. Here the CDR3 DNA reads TGTGCCAGCAATCCAGGGGATCACATTTACGAGCAGTACTTC.

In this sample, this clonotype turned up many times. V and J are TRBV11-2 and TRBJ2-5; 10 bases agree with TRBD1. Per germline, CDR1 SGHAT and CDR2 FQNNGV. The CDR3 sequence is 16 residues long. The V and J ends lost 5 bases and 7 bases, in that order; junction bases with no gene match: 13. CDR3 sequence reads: CASSPPGQGPRVTQYF. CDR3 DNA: TGTGCCAGCAGCCCCCCGGGACAGGGGCCCAGGGTGACCCAGTACTTC. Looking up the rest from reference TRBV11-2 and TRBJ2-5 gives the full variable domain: EAGVAQSPRYKIIEKRQSVAFWCNPISGHATLYWYQQILGQGPKLLIQFQNNGVVDDSQLPKDRFSAERLKGVDSTLKIQPAKLEDSAVYLCASSPPGQGPRVTQYFGPGTRLLVL.

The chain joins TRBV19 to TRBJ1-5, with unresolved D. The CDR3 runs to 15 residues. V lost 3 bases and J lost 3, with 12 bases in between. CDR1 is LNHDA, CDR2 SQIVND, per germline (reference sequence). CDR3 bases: TGTGCCAGTAGTATCCTGGACGGAAACAATCAGCCCCAGCATTTT. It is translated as CASSILDGNNQPQHF.

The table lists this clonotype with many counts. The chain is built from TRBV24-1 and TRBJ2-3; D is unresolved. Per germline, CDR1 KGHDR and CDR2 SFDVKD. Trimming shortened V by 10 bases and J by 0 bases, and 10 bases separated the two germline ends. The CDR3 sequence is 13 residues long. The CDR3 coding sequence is TGTGCCACTAGAGAAGACAGCACAGATACGCAGTATTTT. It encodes CATREDSTDTQYF.

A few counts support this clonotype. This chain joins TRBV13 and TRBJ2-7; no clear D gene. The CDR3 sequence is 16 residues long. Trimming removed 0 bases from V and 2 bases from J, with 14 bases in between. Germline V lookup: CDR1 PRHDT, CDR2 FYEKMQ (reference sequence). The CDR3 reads CASSLGRPDMTYEQYF. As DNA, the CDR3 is TGTGCCAGCAGCTTAGGACGACCCGATATGACCTACGAGCAGTACTTC.

The CDR3 region has the DNA TGTGCCACCAGTGGCGATGGGGGAACTAATGAAAAACTGTTTTTT. This codes for CATSGDGGTNEKLFF. The chain uses TRBV24-1 and TRBJ1-4; D perhaps matches TRBD1 (5 bases). V lost 5 bases, J lost 1 base, and 10 bases lay in between. This CDR3 is built from 15 residues. CDR1 is KGHDR and CDR2 is SFDVKD in the germline V gene.

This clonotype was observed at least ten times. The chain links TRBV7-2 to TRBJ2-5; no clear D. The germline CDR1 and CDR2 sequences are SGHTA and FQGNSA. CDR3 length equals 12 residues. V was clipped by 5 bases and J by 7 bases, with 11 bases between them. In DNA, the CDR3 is TGTGCCAGCAGCATCAAGAGAGGGACCCAGTACTTC. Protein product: CASSIKRGTQYF.

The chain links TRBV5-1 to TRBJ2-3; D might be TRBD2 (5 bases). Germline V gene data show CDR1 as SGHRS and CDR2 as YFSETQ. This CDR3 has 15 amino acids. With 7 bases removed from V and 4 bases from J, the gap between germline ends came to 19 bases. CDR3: CASGPGVEEADTQYF. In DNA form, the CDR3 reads TGCGCCAGCGGGCCCGGGGTGGAGGAAGCAGATACGCAGTATTTT.

The CDR3 DNA sequence: TGTGCCAGTAGTATAGAGGGGGGGCGGACTGAAGCTTTCTTT. This encodes CASSIEGGRTEAFF. This chain links TRBV19 with TRBJ1-1, with a possible D match to TRBD1 (6 bases). Germline assignment: CDR1 LNHDA and CDR2 SQIVND (reference sequence). The CDR3 length is 14 residues. Trimming left V 0 bases short and J 5 bases short, with 10 bases between.

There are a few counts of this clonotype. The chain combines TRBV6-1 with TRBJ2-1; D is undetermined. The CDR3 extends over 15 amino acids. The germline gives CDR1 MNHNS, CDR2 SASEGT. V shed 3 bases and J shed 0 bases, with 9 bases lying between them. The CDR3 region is CASSESESSYNEQFF. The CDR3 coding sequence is TGTGCCAGCAGTGAGTCCGAAAGCTCCTACAATGAGCAGTTCTTC.